The clone carrying this T cell receptor beta chain was seen a handful of times. The data were taken from a study of blood T cells in healthy people across ages. Healthy Caucasians from Russia aged about 6 to 90 served as donors. The authors drew 8 to 10 milliliters of peripheral blood from each donor. This CDR3 comprises 16 residues. After removal of 2 bases from V and 3 bases from J, the junction contained 3 bases not matched to a gene. Germline V lookup: CDR1 MDHEN, CDR2 SYDVKM. A second PCR, run for about 6 to 11 cycles, used a sample-barcoded 5' primer plus a J-beta primer mix. MiXCR, applied by TCRdb to the 5' RACE reads, yields one record per CDR3 protein. Among fewer than 700,000 distinct CDR3 sequences, under 55% were seen once, and the ten largest hold 20% to 25%.

Sample: blood. This sequence originates from a man at least 80 years old in good health. The chain joins TRBV28 to TRBJ2-3; 12 nucleotides line up with TRBD2. The CDR3 reads CASSLPSGRDTDTQYF. The CDR3 region has the DNA TGTGCCAGCAGTTTACCTAGCGGGAGGGATACAGATACGCAGTATTTT. Drawing the rest from reference TRBV28 and TRBJ2-3, the complete variable domain is DVKVTQSSRYLVKRTGEKVFLECVQDMDHENMFWYRQDPGLGLRLIYFSYDVKMKEKGDIPEGYSVSREKKERFSLILESASTNQTSMYLCASSLPSGRDTDTQYFGPGTRLTVL.